This is a list of T cell receptor beta chains from one sample in a study of cytomegalovirus exposure and HLA in healthy donors. Assay used: immunoSEQ multiplex PCR; TCRdb lists only in-frame clones, some missing. The sample shows 150,000 to 200,000 clones, approximately 80% of them seen only once. Material for sequencing was PBMCs. These receptors all stem from a woman under 30 in good health and CMV-seronegative. Both conserved end residues are part of each CDR3. D genes are given only for firm matches. Some rows mark clone size as missing; the rest say once, few, many or name a class of expanded clone.

len	d_gene	v_gene	abundance	j_gene	CDR3nt	CDR3aa
12	NA	TRBV7-9	NA	TRBJ1-1	TGTGCCAGCAGCTTCGACAGGCCCTGGGCTTTCTTT	CASSFDRPWAFF
14	NA	TRBV6-1	NA	TRBJ2-5	TGTGCCAGCAGTGAATCGCCAGGGCTAGAGACCCAGTACTTC	CASSESPGLETQYF
13	TRBD1	TRBV27	NA	TRBJ2-7	TGTGCCAGCAGTTTAGGGACAGCCTACGAGCAGTACTTC	CASSLGTAYEQYF
16	TRBD1	TRBV2	NA	TRBJ1-2	TGTGCCAGCAGTCTCGAGACAGGGACCATTAACTATGGCTACACCTTC	CASSLETGTINYGYTF
17	TRBD1	TRBV19	NA	TRBJ1-2	TGTGCCAGTAGTCGAAAAGGACAGGGAGGGCTAAACTATGGCTACACCTTC	CASSRKGQGGLNYGYTF
16	NA	TRBV4-1	once	TRBJ2-1	TGCGCCAGCAGCCAACCCACCGGGACTTTCTACAATGAGCAGTTCTTC	CASSQPTGTFYNEQFF
15	NA	TRBV6-1	NA	TRBJ2-7	TGTGCCAGCATCAAGGGGGGAGGGGGACGCAACGAGCAGTACTTC	CASIKGGGGRNEQYF
15	NA	TRBV4-1	NA	TRBJ2-7	TGCGCCAGCAGCCAAGGGAAGGGGTTCCCTGGGGAGCAGTACTTC	CASSQGKGFPGEQYF
15	TRBD1	TRBV5-1	NA	TRBJ2-7	TGCGCCAGCAGCTCTACCGGGACAGGGGGATACGAGCAGTACTTC	CASSSTGTGGYEQYF
14	NA	TRBV5-1	NA	TRBJ2-3	TGCGCCAGCAGGCCGGGATTTCCCACAGATACGCAGTATTTT	CASRPGFPTDTQYF
16	NA	TRBV30	NA	TRBJ2-6	TGTGCCTGGAGAAATACAGGGAGCGCTGGGGCCAACGTCCTGACTTTC	CAWRNTGSAGANVLTF
13	NA	TRBV30	NA	TRBJ1-2	TGTGCCTGGACAGGGTCTTGGTTCTATGGCTACACCTTC	CAWTGSWFYGYTF
13	NA	TRBV5-6	NA	TRBJ1-1	TGTGCCAGCAGCTCAGATTTCGCCACTGAAGCTTTCTTT	CASSSDFATEAFF
14	TRBD1	TRBV7-9	NA	TRBJ1-1	TGTGCCAGCAGCGGACAGGGTATGAGTTCTGAAGCTTTCTTT	CASSGQGMSSEAFF
16	NA	TRBV7-6	few	TRBJ1-6	TGTGCCAGCAGCCCCTTTGGCTCAGTCCGGGATTCACCCCTCCACTTT	CASSPFGSVRDSPLHF
14	NA	TRBV6-6	few	TRBJ1-1	TGTGCCAGCACCGTACAGGGCCGGAACACTGAAGCTTTCTTT	CASTVQGRNTEAFF
16	TRBD1	TRBV4-1	NA	TRBJ1-6	TGCGCCAGCAGGACAGGGTTGGAGCTGAGGAATTCACCCCTCCACTTT	CASRTGLELRNSPLHF
16	TRBD2	TRBV7-9	NA	TRBJ2-1	TGTGCCAGCAGCTTAGCGCTCGCGGGGGGGCGAAATGAGCAGTTCTTC	CASSLALAGGRNEQFF
17	TRBD1	TRBV18	NA	TRBJ1-5	TGTGCCAGCTCACTATACCGGGGACAGGGGGCTGATCAGCCCCAGCATTTT	CASSLYRGQGADQPQHF
16	TRBD2	TRBV9	NA	TRBJ2-5	TGTGCCAGCAGCGTAGGGCTAGGCGGGGGGAAAGAGACCCAGTACTTC	CASSVGLGGGKETQYF
13	NA	TRBV19	few	TRBJ2-2	TGTGCCAGTACCCTACTAAGCACCGGGGAGCTGTTTTTT	CASTLLSTGELFF
13	TRBD1	TRBV6-5	few	TRBJ1-2	TGTGCCAGCAGTTCCACAGGGGGCGAAGGCTACACCTTC	CASSSTGGEGYTF
14	TRBD1	TRBV6-5	NA	TRBJ1-2	TGTGCCAGCAGGCCTGACACAGGGGCAGTTGGCTACACCTTC	CASRPDTGAVGYTF
16	TRBD2	TRBV28	NA	TRBJ2-5	TGTGCCAGCAGTACACTAGCGGGGGGGTGGCAAGAGACCCAGTACTTC	CASSTLAGGWQETQYF
15	TRBD2	TRBV6-1	NA	TRBJ2-7	TGTGCCAGCATAGGGACTAGCGGGGGCTCCTACGAGCAGTACTTC	CASIGTSGGSYEQYF
15	NA	TRBV7-9	few	TRBJ2-7	TGTGCCAGCAGCTCGACGACAGACCCTACCTACGAGCAGTACTTC	CASSSTTDPTYEQYF
15	TRBD1	TRBV11-2	NA	TRBJ2-7	TGTGCCAGCAGAATAAAGACAGGGAATTCCTACGAGCAGTACTTC	CASRIKTGNSYEQYF